This paragraph reports one TCR beta chain. Molecular barcoded adaptors covering alpha/delta and beta/gamma chains were used on roughly 370 ng RNA. MiXCR, applied by TCRdb to the reads, yields one record per CDR3 protein. Of around 23,000 distinct CDR3 sequences in the sample, 20% to 25% are singletons; the top ten hold 40% to 55%. V lost 3 bases and J lost 4, with 15 bases in between. CDR1 is DFQATT and CDR2 is SNEGSKA in the germline V gene (reference sequence). CDR3 length: 14 residues. This sample was taken from a study of read filtering for tumor transcriptome and immune sequencing. The chain combines TRBV20-1 with TRBJ2-5, with D perhaps matching TRBD2 (7 bases). The origin of this receptor is a donor aged 40 or older with multiple myeloma. Specimen: a population of CD138-negative cells sorted from bone marrow. The CDR3 coding sequence is TGCAGTGCTAGGGGGGGGGGGGCCTCAGAGACCCAGTACTTC. This encodes CSARGGGASETQYF.